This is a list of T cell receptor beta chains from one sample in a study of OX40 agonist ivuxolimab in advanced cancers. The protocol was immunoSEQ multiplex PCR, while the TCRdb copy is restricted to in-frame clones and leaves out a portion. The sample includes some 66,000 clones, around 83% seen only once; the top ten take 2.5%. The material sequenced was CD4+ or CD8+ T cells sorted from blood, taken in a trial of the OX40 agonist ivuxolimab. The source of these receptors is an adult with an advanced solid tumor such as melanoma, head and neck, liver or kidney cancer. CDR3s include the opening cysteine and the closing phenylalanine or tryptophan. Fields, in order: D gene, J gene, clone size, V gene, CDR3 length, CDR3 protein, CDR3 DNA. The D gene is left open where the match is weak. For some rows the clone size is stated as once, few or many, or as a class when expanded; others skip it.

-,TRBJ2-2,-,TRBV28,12,CASPTNTGELFF,TGTGCCAGTCCGACGAACACCGGGGAGCTGTTTTTT
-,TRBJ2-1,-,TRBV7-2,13,CASSPINYNEQFF,TGTGCCAGCAGCCCCATCAACTACAATGAGCAGTTCTTC
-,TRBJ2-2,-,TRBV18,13,CASSPVHTGELFF,TGTGCCAGCTCACCAGTACACACCGGGGAGCTGTTTTTT
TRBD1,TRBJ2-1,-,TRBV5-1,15,CASSLGQGRYNEQFF,TGCGCCAGCAGTCTCGGACAGGGGCGATACAATGAGCAGTTCTTC
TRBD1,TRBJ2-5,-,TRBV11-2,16,CASRSSGTGVGETQYF,TGTGCCAGCAGATCATCCGGGACAGGGGTGGGAGAGACCCAGTACTTC
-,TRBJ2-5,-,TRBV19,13,CASSIGRQETQYF,TGTGCCAGTAGTATAGGAAGACAAGAGACCCAGTACTTC
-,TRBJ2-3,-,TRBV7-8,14,CASSLTAGTDTQYF,TGTGCCAGCAGCTTAACGGCGGGAACAGATACGCAGTATTTT
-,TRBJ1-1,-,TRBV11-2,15,CASSSLSKQVLEAFF,TGTGCCAGCAGCTCTTTGTCCAAACAGGTTCTTGAAGCTTTCTTT
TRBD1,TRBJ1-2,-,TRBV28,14,CASSSDYRGRGYTF,TGTGCCAGCAGTTCCGATTACAGGGGGCGCGGCTACACCTTC
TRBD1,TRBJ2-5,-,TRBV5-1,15,CASSPLDRVQETQYF,TGCGCCAGCAGCCCCCTAGACAGGGTTCAAGAGACCCAGTACTTC
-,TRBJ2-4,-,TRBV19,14,CASGPGLAKNIQYF,TGTGCCTCAGGACCAGGGCTAGCCAAAAACATTCAGTACTTC
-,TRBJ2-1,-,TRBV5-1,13,CASSLGTLNEQFF,TGCGCCAGCAGCTTGGGGACCCTCAATGAGCAGTTCTTC
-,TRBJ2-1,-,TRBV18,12,CASSPLYNEQFF,TGTGCCAGCTCACCACTCTACAATGAGCAGTTCTTC
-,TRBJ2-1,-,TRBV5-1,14,CASSLALTLGQQFF,TGCGCCAGCAGCTTGGCGCTCACCCTAGGGCAGCAGTTCTTC
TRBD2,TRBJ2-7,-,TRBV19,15,CASSKQLAVGYEQYF,TGTGCCAGTAGTAAACAACTAGCGGTCGGATACGAGCAGTACTTC
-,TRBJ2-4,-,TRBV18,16,CASSPPQALAKNIQYF,TGTGCCAGCTCACCACCGCAGGCACTAGCCAAAAACATTCAGTACTTC
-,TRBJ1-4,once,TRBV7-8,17,CASNNLQSPGANEKLFF,TGTGCCAGCAACAATCTACAGTCTCCTGGGGCTAATGAAAAACTGTTTTTT
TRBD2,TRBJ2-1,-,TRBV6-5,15,CASTKLAGLYNEQFF,TGTGCCAGCACTAAACTAGCGGGGCTCTACAATGAGCAGTTCTTC
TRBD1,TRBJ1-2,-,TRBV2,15,CASVGRDRGRDGYTF,TGTGCCAGCGTTGGACGGGACAGGGGGCGCGATGGCTACACCTTC
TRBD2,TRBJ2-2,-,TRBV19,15,CASSSASGRAGELFF,TGTGCCAGTAGTTCCGCTAGCGGGAGGGCCGGGGAGCTGTTTTTT
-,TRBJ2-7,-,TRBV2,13,CASSRQRSYEQYF,TGTGCCAGCAGTCGACAGCGATCCTACGAGCAGTACTTC
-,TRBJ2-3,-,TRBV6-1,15,CASRKDGPSTVTQYF,TGTGCCAGCAGGAAGGACGGCCCTAGCACGGTTACGCAGTATTTT
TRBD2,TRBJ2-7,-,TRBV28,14,CASSLLAGVYEQYF,TGTGCCAGCAGTTTACTAGCGGGAGTATACGAGCAGTACTTC
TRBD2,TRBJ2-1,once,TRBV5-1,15,CASSLDGRDLNYAFF,TGCGCCAGCAGCTTGGACGGGAGGGACCTGAATTATGCGTTCTTC
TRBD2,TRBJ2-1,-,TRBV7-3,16,CASTSSLAGGPNEQFF,TGTGCCAGCACCTCTTCACTAGCGGGAGGGCCGAATGAGCAGTTCTTC
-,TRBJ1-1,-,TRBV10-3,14,CAISESDTGTEAFF,TGTGCCATCAGTGAGTCCGATACAGGGACAGAAGCTTTCTTT
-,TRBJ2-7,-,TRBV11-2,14,CASSLVAGPYEQYF,TGTGCCAGCAGCTTAGTGGCGGGACCCTACGAGCAGTACTTC
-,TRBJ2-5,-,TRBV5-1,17,CASSWRRLNRNQETQYF,TGCGCCAGCAGCTGGCGCCGTCTAAACAGGAACCAAGAGACCCAGTACTTC
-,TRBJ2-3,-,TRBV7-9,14,CASSSGQPTDTQYF,TGTGCCAGCAGCTCTGGACAGCCGACAGATACGCAGTATTTT
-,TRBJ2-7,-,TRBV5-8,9,CASSLFPYF,TGTGCCAGCAGCTTGTTTCCGTACTTC
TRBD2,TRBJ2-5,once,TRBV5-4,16,CASSLGLAGGGETQYF,TGTGCCAGCAGCTTGGGACTAGCGGGAGGTGGGGAGACCCAGTACTTC
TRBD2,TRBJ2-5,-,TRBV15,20,CATSSSTPTSGRPGGETQYF,TGTGCCACCAGCAGTTCTACCCCGACTAGCGGGAGGCCCGGAGGGGAGACCCAGTACTTC
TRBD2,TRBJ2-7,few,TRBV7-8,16,CASSLVAGASSYEQYF,TGTGCCAGCAGCTTAGTGGCGGGAGCGAGCTCCTACGAGCAGTACTTC
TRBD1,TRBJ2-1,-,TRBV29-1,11,CSGNTGGEQFF,TGCAGCGGGAATACAGGGGGGGAGCAGTTCTTC
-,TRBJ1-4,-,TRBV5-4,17,CASSLALGWPRDEKLFF,TGTGCCAGCAGCTTGGCCCTGGGGTGGCCCCGGGATGAAAAACTGTTTTTT
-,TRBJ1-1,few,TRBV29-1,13,CSVARQTNTEAFF,TGCAGCGTTGCGCGGCAGACGAACACTGAAGCTTTCTTT
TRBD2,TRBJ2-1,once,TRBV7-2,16,CASSRAGTSGGWEQFF,TGTGCCAGCAGCCGAGCCGGGACTAGCGGGGGGTGGGAGCAGTTCTTC
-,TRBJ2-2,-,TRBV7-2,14,CASSLEGSAGELFF,TGTGCCAGCAGCTTAGAAGGGTCGGCCGGGGAGCTGTTTTTT
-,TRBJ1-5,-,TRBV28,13,CASNQQGNQPQHF,TGTGCCAGCAATCAACAGGGTAATCAGCCCCAGCATTTT
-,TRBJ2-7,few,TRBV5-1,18,CASSFASPTEGYWYEQYF,TGCGCCAGCAGCTTTGCCTCGCCTACAGAAGGTTATTGGTACGAGCAGTACTTC
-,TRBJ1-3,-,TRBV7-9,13,CASSWTGEDTIYF,TGTGCCAGCAGCTGGACGGGAGAAGACACCATATATTTT
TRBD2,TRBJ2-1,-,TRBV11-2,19,CASSFPRTGTSGSYNEQFF,TGTGCCAGCAGCTTCCCCCGAACCGGGACTAGCGGCTCCTACAATGAGCAGTTCTTC
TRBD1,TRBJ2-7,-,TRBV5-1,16,CASSLEPGTGDYEQYF,TGCGCCAGCAGCTTGGAGCCCGGGACAGGGGACTACGAGCAGTACTTC
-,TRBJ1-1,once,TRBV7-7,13,CASSLDRNTEAFF,TGTGCCAGCAGCTTAGATCGGAACACTGAAGCTTTCTTT
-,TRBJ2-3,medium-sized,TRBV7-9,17,CASSVRRGPSGTDTQYF,TGTGCCAGCAGCGTAAGACGAGGTCCCTCGGGCACAGATACGCAGTATTTT
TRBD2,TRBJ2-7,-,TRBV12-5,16,CASGLVHSGSTYEQYF,TGTGCTAGTGGTTTGGTTCATAGCGGGAGCACCTACGAGCAGTACTTC
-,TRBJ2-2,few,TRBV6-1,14,CASSVFRGTGELFF,TGTGCCAGCAGTGTTTTCAGGGGAACCGGGGAGCTGTTTTTT
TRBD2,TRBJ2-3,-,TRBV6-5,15,CASCASGVGGDTQYF,TGTGCCAGCTGTGCTAGCGGCGTTGGTGGAGATACGCAGTATTTT
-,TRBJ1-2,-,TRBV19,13,CATLPYKYGGYTF,TGTGCCACCTTACCGTACAAATATGGTGGCTACACCTTC
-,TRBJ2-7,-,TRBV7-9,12,CASSPPGDEQYF,TGTGCCAGCAGCCCCCCGGGCGACGAGCAGTACTTC
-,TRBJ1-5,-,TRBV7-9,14,CASSSGVVGQPQHF,TGTGCCAGCAGCTCCGGGGTAGTGGGTCAGCCCCAGCATTTT
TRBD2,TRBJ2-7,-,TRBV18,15,CASSPIAGETYEQYF,TGTGCCAGCTCACCCATAGCGGGGGAGACCTACGAGCAGTACTTC
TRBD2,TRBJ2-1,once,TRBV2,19,CASRPRTAALAGVFNEQFF,TGTGCCAGCAGACCGAGAACTGCCGCACTAGCGGGAGTTTTCAATGAGCAGTTCTTC
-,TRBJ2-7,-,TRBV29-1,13,CSVVIGASYEQYF,TGCAGCGTTGTCATAGGGGCCTCCTACGAGCAGTACTTC
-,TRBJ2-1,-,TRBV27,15,CASSPQGVRGREQFF,TGTGCCAGCAGTCCGCAGGGAGTACGAGGCAGGGAGCAGTTCTTC